A single sample gave rise to the 11 T cell receptor beta chains below, sequenced in a study of T cell responses to AZD1222 COVID-19 vaccine. Generated by immunoSEQ multiplex PCR, the TCRdb table keeps only in-frame clones and is missing some. This repertoire shows 140,000 to 150,000 clones, approximately 83% found once; its top ten account for roughly 7.3%. The sample consisted of peripheral blood, taken on day 0 of AZD1222 vaccination. These receptor sequences come from an adult in good health.

This clone appeared a few times. The genes are TRBV6-2 or TRBV6-3 and TRBJ1-6, with a weak D call TRBD1 (5 bases). Germline V lookup: CDR1 MNHEY, CDR2 SVGEGT. Trimming took off 6 bases at V and 13 bases at J, with 13 bases between the two ends. The CDR3 extends over 12 amino acids. As DNA, the CDR3 is TGTGCCAGCAGCCCCGGGACTTCGCCCCTCCACTTT. Its translation: CASSPGTSPLHF.

The chain has TRBV11-2 and TRBJ1-5; D gene uncertain. This CDR3 comprises 14 residues. The V gene lost 5 bases and the J gene lost 3 bases, with 11 bases spanning the gap. Germline CDR1 and CDR2: SGHAT and FQNNGV. The CDR3 here is CASSPGRANQPQHF. CDR3 DNA sequence: TGTGCCAGCAGCCCCGGGAGGGCCAATCAGCCCCAGCATTTT.

The sample holds one count of this clone. This chain's CDR3 is CASSVAPSNTEAFF. CDR3 in DNA: TGTGCCAGCAGCGTAGCTCCCAGCAACACTGAAGCTTTCTTT. The chain employs TRBV9 and TRBJ1-1; D ambiguous. This CDR3 has 14 amino acids. V lost 0 bases and J lost 2, with 8 bases in between. Germline CDR1 SGDLS, CDR2 YYNGEE.

This chain joins TRBV19 and TRBJ2-5; a weak D match, TRBD2 (6 bases). The CDR3 runs to 15 residues. Germline V gene lookup returns CDR1 LNHDA and CDR2 SQIVND (reference sequence). The ends were cut back, 3 bases at V and 0 bases at J, with 11 bases in the middle. The CDR3 protein is CASSMGGGYQETQYF. CDR3 coding DNA: TGTGCCAGTAGTATGGGTGGAGGGTACCAAGAGACCCAGTACTTC.

This chain links TRBV7-5 with TRBJ2-1; the DNA was not compared with TRBD2, the D call given in the table. TRBV7-5 is an annotated pseudogene. The CDR3 is 17 amino acids. The CDR3 nucleotides are TGTGCCAGAAGCTCCCTGGCGGGACTAGCGGGTCGGAATGAGCAGTTCTTC. Encoded protein: CARSSLAGLAGRNEQFF.

The rearrangement uses TRBV5-1 and TRBJ2-1, with 7 bases identical to TRBD2. CDR1 SGHRS and CDR2 YFSETQ come from the germline V gene. The J segment lost 7 bases and the V segment lost 7 bases, leaving 8 bases of the junction unmatched. The CDR3 totals 13 residues. The CDR3 bases are TGCGCCAGCGGGAGGGAGGTACGAAATGAGCAGTTCTTC. Translated: CASGREVRNEQFF.

The rearrangement joins TRBV3-1 (or the pseudogene TRBV3-2) to TRBJ2-3; 8 bases fit TRBD1. The germline V gene has CDR1 LGHDT and CDR2 YNNKEL (reference sequence). V lost 0 bases to trimming and J lost 1 base; unmatched junction nucleotides: 3. CDR3 length equals 16 residues. CDR3 bases: TGTGCCAGCAGCCAAGATGCGACAGGGGGCACAGATACGCAGTATTTT. This codes for CASSQDATGGTDTQYF.

The chain employs TRBV5-1 and TRBJ2-2; D is tentatively TRBD1 or TRBD2 (5 bases each). The CDR3 totals 16 residues. V was trimmed by 1 base and J by 0 bases, leaving 10 bases between them. Looked up from germline, CDR1 is SGHRS and CDR2 is YFSETQ. CDR3 bases: TGCGCCAGCAGCTTGACGGGGCGGGCGAACACCGGGGAGCTGTTTTTT. Protein sequence: CASSLTGRANTGELFF. The entire variable domain, with the rest obtained from reference TRBV5-1 and TRBJ2-2, is as follows: KAGVTQTPRYLIKTRGQQVTLSCSPISGHRSVSWYQQTPGQGLQFLFEYFSETQRNKGNFPGRFSGRQFSNSRSEMNVSTLELGDSALYLCASSLTGRANTGELFFGEGSRLTVL.

This chain joins TRBV6-4 and TRBJ1-2, with D perhaps matching TRBD1 (5 bases). Trimming took off 11 bases at V and 6 bases at J, with 16 bases between the two ends. Looked up from germline, CDR1 is MRHNA and CDR2 is SNTAGT. This CDR3 has 12 amino acids. CDR3 sequence: CAPEGSMDGYTF. CDR3 nucleotides: TGTGCCCCGGAGGGGTCGATGGATGGCTACACCTTC.

The chain employs TRBV5-5 and TRBJ2-7, with no clear D. This CDR3 has 12 amino acids. The V end lost 5 bases, the J end lost 0 bases, and 6 bases lay between the germline ends. Germline CDR1 is SGHKS and CDR2 is YYEKEE (reference sequence). The CDR3 here is CASRYSSYEQYF. CDR3 sequence (DNA): TGTGCCAGCAGATATAGCTCCTACGAGCAGTACTTC.

The chain has TRBV28 and TRBJ2-2; 14 bases line up with TRBD2. Germline loops: CDR1 MDHEN, CDR2 SYDVKM. This CDR3 is built from 17 residues. The ends lost 0 bases at V and 6 bases at J; junction bases unmatched: 3. For the CDR3, the DNA is TGTGCCAGCAGTTTATGGAGACTAGCGGGGGGGCCCGGGGAGCTGTTTTTT. It codes for CASSLWRLAGGPGELFF.